These 30 T cell receptor beta chains originate from one sample sequenced in a study of OX40 agonist ivuxolimab in advanced cancers. Clones were read by immunoSEQ multiplex PCR, and TCRdb kept only the in-frame ones, dropping some. The sample records tens of thousands of clones, 88% being singletons. Sequenced material: CD4+ or CD8+ T cells sorted from blood, taken in a trial of the OX40 agonist ivuxolimab. These receptors all come from an adult with an advanced solid tumor such as melanoma, head and neck, liver or kidney cancer.

This chain uses TRBV5-1 with TRBJ1-1, with 8 nucleotides matching TRBD1. The J segment lost 6 bases and the V segment lost 0 bases, leaving 7 bases of the junction unmatched. Germline V CDR1 and CDR2: SGHRS, YFSETQ. CDR3 length: 15 residues. The CDR3 sequence is CASSLVVQGAAEAFF. In DNA form, the CDR3 reads TGCGCCAGCAGCTTGGTTGTTCAGGGGGCAGCTGAAGCTTTCTTT.

The chain joins TRBV14 to TRBJ2-2; 8 nucleotides match TRBD1. The ends lost 4 bases at V and 6 bases at J; junction bases unmatched: 7. Germline values: CDR1 SGHDN, CDR2 FVKESK. The CDR3 spans 15 residues. CDR3 sequence: CASSLQGAWAGELFF. The CDR3 region has the DNA TGTGCCAGCAGCCTTCAGGGGGCGTGGGCCGGGGAGCTGTTTTTT. The full variable domain, in which reference TRBV14 and TRBJ2-2 provide the parts outside the CDR3, is EAGVTQFPSHSVIEKGQTVTLRCDPISGHDNLYWYRRVMGKEIKFLLHFVKESKQDESGMPNNRFLAERTGGTYSTLKVQPAELEDSGVYFCASSLQGAWAGELFFGEGSRLTVL.

The V gene is TRBV9, the J gene TRBJ2-5; 11 bases are a match to TRBD1. V shed 0 bases and J 5 bases; nucleotides not matched to a gene: 3. In germline, CDR1 is SGDLS, CDR2 YYNGEE. This CDR3 has 15 residues. The CDR3 nucleotides are TGTGCCAGCAGCGTAGTGGGACAGGGGGGTGAGACCCAGTACTTC. The encoded protein is CASSVVGQGGETQYF. Together with reference TRBV9 and TRBJ2-5, the CDR3 gives the full variable domain: DSGVTQTPKHLITATGQRVTLRCSPRSGDLSVYWYQQSLDQGLQFLIQYYNGEERAKGNILERFSAQQFPDLHSELNLSSLELGDSALYFCASSVVGQGGETQYFGPGTRLLVL.

The chain carries TRBV5-4 and TRBJ2-2; D unresolved. Germline-derived CDR1 and CDR2 are SGHNT and YYREEE (reference sequence). Trimming shortened V by 4 bases and J by 1 base, and 8 bases separated the two germline ends. The CDR3 has 14 amino acids. The CDR3 loop is CASSPSGNTGELFF. The CDR3 nucleotides are TGTGCCAGCAGCCCGAGTGGGAACACCGGGGAGCTGTTTTTT. The full variable domain, rest sourced from reference TRBV5-4 and TRBJ2-2, is ETGVTQSPTHLIKTRGQQVTLRCSSQSGHNTVSWYQQALGQGPQFIFQYYREEENGRGNFPPRFSGLQFPNYSSELNVNALELDDSALYLCASSPSGNTGELFFGEGSRLTVL.

This chain links TRBV19 with TRBJ1-1; D not resolved. Trimming took 3 bases from V and 5 from J, leaving 10 bases between them. CDR3 length equals 13 residues. Per the germline V gene, CDR1 is LNHDA and CDR2 is SQIVND (reference sequence). CDR3 sequence reads: CASSIWGGTEAFF. As DNA, the CDR3 is TGTGCCAGTAGTATTTGGGGAGGAACTGAAGCTTTCTTT.

V and J are TRBV5-1 and TRBJ2-7, with D perhaps given as TRBD1 or TRBD2 (5 bases each). The CDR3 runs to 15 residues. Germline V gene sequence: CDR1 SGHRS, CDR2 YFSETQ. V dropped 0 bases and J dropped 2 bases, with 12 bases sitting between them. CDR3 bases: TGCGCCAGCAGCTTGGAAGGGACCGGGCCCTACGAGCAGTACTTC. Its translation: CASSLEGTGPYEQYF.

V usage is TRBV4-3 and J usage is TRBJ2-1; 11 positions match TRBD2. The V gene's germline CDR1 is LGHNA and CDR2 YSLEER. V lost 0 bases, J lost 7 bases, and 14 bases stayed unmatched. The CDR3 consists of 19 residues. Here the CDR3 reads CASSQDPKGLAGGGNEQFF. CDR3 bases: TGCGCCAGCAGCCAAGACCCCAAGGGGCTAGCGGGAGGCGGAAATGAGCAGTTCTTC.

The V gene is TRBV5-1, the J gene TRBJ2-1, with 15 bases aligning to TRBD2. Germline CDR1 reads SGHRS; CDR2 reads YFSETQ. V lost 4 bases, J lost 7 bases, and 6 bases stayed unmatched. This CDR3 has 16 amino acids. The CDR3 sequence: CASSTGLAGGGNEQFF. The CDR3 nucleotides are TGCGCCAGCAGCACGGGACTAGCGGGAGGAGGGAATGAGCAGTTCTTC.

The V call is TRBV18, the J call TRBJ2-3; 11 bases match TRBD1. CDR1 is KGHSH, CDR2 LQKENI, per germline. V shed 4 bases and J 4 bases; nucleotides not matched to a gene: 7. CDR3 length: 16 residues. The CDR3 is CASSRAGTGGADTQYF. CDR3 sequence (DNA): TGTGCCAGCTCACGCGCCGGGACAGGGGGTGCAGATACGCAGTATTTT.

This chain connects TRBV2 to TRBJ2-1; a possible D gene is TRBD2 (5 bases). Germline CDR1 is SNHLY and CDR2 is FYNNEI. Trimming shortened V by 8 bases and J by 6 bases, and 17 bases separated the two germline ends. This CDR3 region has 14 residues. CDR3 in amino acids: CASLRWGVGNEQFF. CDR3 bases: TGTGCCAGCCTCCGATGGGGAGTAGGCAATGAGCAGTTCTTC. The variable domain in full, completed from reference TRBV2 and TRBJ2-1, reads EPEVTQTPSHQVTQMGQEVILRCVPISNHLYFYWYRQILGQKVEFLVSFYNNEISEKSEIFDDQFSVERPDGSNFTLKIRSTKLEDSAMYFCASLRWGVGNEQFFGPGTRLTVL.

This chain joins TRBV2 and TRBJ2-7; TRBD2 might be the D (6 bases). Trimming stripped 6 bases from V and 2 bases from J, with 17 bases between. The CDR3 loop spans 15 amino acids. Germline V gene data show CDR1 as SNHLY and CDR2 as FYNNEI. The CDR3 spells CASRDYVGRPYEQYF. The CDR3 DNA sequence: TGTGCCAGCAGGGACTATGTTGGCAGACCCTACGAGCAGTACTTC. The whole variable domain, remainder taken from reference TRBV2 and TRBJ2-7, is EPEVTQTPSHQVTQMGQEVILRCVPISNHLYFYWYRQILGQKVEFLVSFYNNEISEKSEIFDDQFSVERPDGSNFTLKIRSTKLEDSAMYFCASRDYVGRPYEQYFGPGTRLTVT.

V gene TRBV5-1 combines with J gene TRBJ1-4; a possible D gene is TRBD1 (6 bases). This CDR3 region has 15 residues. Germline values: CDR1 SGHRS, CDR2 YFSETQ. V was pared by 3 bases and J by 6 bases, with 15 bases between. As DNA, the CDR3 is TGCGCCAGCAGCTCCACAGGGTCAGGGGATGAAAAACTGTTTTTT. Translated, it gives CASSSTGSGDEKLFF.

The V call is TRBV27, the J call TRBJ1-6; D is perhaps TRBD1 (6 bases). V was shortened by 0 bases and J by 14 bases, with 8 bases between the two germline ends. CDR1 is MNHEY and CDR2 is SMNVEV in the germline V gene (reference sequence). CDR3 length: 12 residues. The CDR3 coding sequence is TGTGCCAGCAGTTTATCAGGGGGTTCCCTCCACTTT. Translation gives CASSLSGGSLHF.

The chain recombines TRBV6-5 with TRBJ2-3; no clear D. Germline CDR1 MNHEY, CDR2 SVGAGI. The V end was cut by 6 bases, the J end by 4 bases, with 17 bases between. This CDR3 has 15 residues. The chain's CDR3 is CASRHNGVGADTQYF. In DNA, the CDR3 is TGTGCCAGCAGACACAATGGGGTTGGGGCAGATACGCAGTATTTT.

Only one count was recorded for this clone. The chain has TRBV18 and TRBJ2-2; TRBD2 matches 9 bases. V lost 2 bases, J lost 7 bases, and 2 bases stayed unmatched. The CDR3 sequence is 14 residues long. CDR1 is KGHSH and CDR2 is LQKENI in the germline V gene. Written as DNA, the CDR3 is TGTGCCAGCTCACCAGGACTAGCGTACGGGGAGCTGTTTTTT. This codes for CASSPGLAYGELFF.

V usage is TRBV13 and J usage is TRBJ1-3; D uncertain. V was cut by 0 bases and J by 1 base, with 4 bases left in between. Germline V CDR1 and CDR2: PRHDT, FYEKMQ (reference sequence). The CDR3 has 14 residues. The CDR3 DNA reads as TGTGCCAGCAGCTTAGGTGGGTCTGGAAACACCATATATTTT. Its translation: CASSLGGSGNTIYF.

V and J are TRBV5-4 and TRBJ2-1; the D gene is possibly TRBD2 (6 bases). The CDR3 sequence is 15 residues long. Germline V lookup: CDR1 SGHNT, CDR2 YYREEE (reference sequence). Trimming shortened V by 5 bases and J by 7 bases, and 19 bases separated the two germline ends. CDR3 DNA sequence: TGTGCCAGCAGTACGGGACTTTCGCTGGGGAATGAGCAGTTCTTC. Translation: CASSTGLSLGNEQFF.

This chain uses TRBV27 with TRBJ1-6; no clear D. Germline V gene sequence: CDR1 MNHEY, CDR2 SMNVEV (reference sequence). V lost 2 bases to trimming and J lost 13 bases, with 15 bases between them. This CDR3 has 14 amino acids. CDR3 region: CASSLTKGRMPLHF. DNA for the CDR3: TGTGCCAGCAGTTTAACCAAAGGCAGGATGCCCCTCCACTTT.

The J gene is TRBJ1-1, the V gene TRBV7-9; possibly TRBD1 for D (6 bases). This CDR3 spans 14 amino acids. Germline V CDR1 and CDR2: SEHNR, FQNEAQ (reference sequence). V was cut by 5 bases and J by 5 bases, with 15 bases left in between. DNA for the CDR3: TGTGCCAGCAGCCCTCGGGGGGCAGAGACTGAAGCTTTCTTT. This sequence encodes CASSPRGAETEAFF.

This clone is a singleton in its sample. The CDR3 coding sequence is TGTGCCACCAGCAGAGCAGCGGGCGGGGCCAATGAGCAGTTCTTC. This sequence encodes CATSRAAGGANEQFF. V gene TRBV15 combines with J gene TRBJ2-1; possible D gene TRBD2, 6 bases. Germline V gives CDR1 LNHNV, CDR2 YYDKDF (reference sequence). CDR3 length: 15 amino acids. Trimming cost V 1 base and J 6 bases, with 13 bases left between them.

The CDR3, as DNA: TGTGCCAGCAGCCAGACGGGACTAGCGTCCTACGAGCAGTACTTC. Its protein product is CASSQTGLASYEQYF. The rearrangement joins TRBV5-8 to TRBJ2-7; 10 bases line up with TRBD2. The V gene's germline CDR1 is SGHTS and CDR2 YDEGEE. Trimming at V came to 4 bases and at J to 1 base, leaving 5 bases not matched to a gene. The CDR3 consists of 15 residues.

V usage is TRBV27 and J usage is TRBJ2-7, with D maybe TRBD1 (6 bases). V was clipped by 7 bases and J by 4 bases, with 20 bases between them. This CDR3 comprises 15 residues. Germline V gene data show CDR1 as MNHEY and CDR2 as SMNVEV (reference sequence). The DNA for the CDR3 is TGTGCCAGCAAGCGTCGGCAGGGGAGTATATACGAGCAGTACTTC. It specifies CASKRRQGSIYEQYF.

V usage is TRBV5-8 and J usage is TRBJ2-1; 12 bases align to TRBD2. With V trimmed by 6 bases and J by 7 bases, 8 bases remained unmatched. The CDR3 totals 15 residues. Germline V lookup: CDR1 SGHTS, CDR2 YDEGEE. The DNA for the CDR3 is TGTGCCAGCAAGTTGACTAGCGGGAGTTTTAATGAGCAGTTCTTC. Translating gives CASKLTSGSFNEQFF.

The CDR3 sequence is CAISEGAYSNQPQHF. CDR3 in DNA: TGTGCCATCAGTGAAGGGGCTTATAGCAATCAGCCCCAGCATTTT. This chain uses TRBV10-3 with TRBJ1-5, with a weak D call TRBD1 (5 bases). The CDR3 is 15 amino acids. The germline CDR1 and CDR2 sequences are ENHRY and SYGVKD. V was cut by 3 bases and J by 0 bases, with 9 bases left in between.

This sequence joins TRBV7-8 and TRBJ1-3; D gene unclear. Trimming left V 5 bases short and J 2 bases short, with 13 bases between. This CDR3 is 15 amino acids long. CDR1 SGHVS and CDR2 FQNEAQ come from the germline V gene. Written as DNA, the CDR3 is TGTGCCAGCAGCCCTTATACAGCCACTGGAAACACCATATATTTT. It is translated as CASSPYTATGNTIYF. The full variable domain, completed using reference TRBV7-8 and TRBJ1-3, is GAGVSQSPRYKVAKRGQDVALRCDPISGHVSLFWYQQALGQGPEFLTYFQNEAQLDKSGLPSDRFFAERPEGSVSTLKIQRTQQEDSAVYLCASSPYTATGNTIYFGEGSWLTVV.

The rearrangement uses TRBV5-1 and TRBJ1-3; D perhaps matches TRBD1 (6 bases). The CDR3 is made up of 15 amino acids. V was clipped by 4 bases and J by 0 bases, with 11 bases between them. The germline V gene has CDR1 SGHRS and CDR2 YFSETQ. Here the CDR3 reads CASSRGDGSGNTIYF. CDR3 nucleotide sequence: TGCGCCAGCAGCAGGGGGGACGGCTCTGGAAACACCATATATTTT.

The chain employs TRBV27 and TRBJ1-3; weak D call: TRBD1 (5 bases). The CDR3 totals 13 residues. V shed 3 bases and J shed 6 bases, with 9 bases lying between them. Germline CDR1 is MNHEY and CDR2 is SMNVEV (reference sequence). CDR3 coding DNA: TGTGCCAGCAGTTTGGGACCGACAAACACCATATATTTT. Protein product: CASSLGPTNTIYF.

The gene calls are TRBV5-1 and TRBJ2-7, with D perhaps matching TRBD1 (6 bases). This CDR3 has 13 amino acids. Trimming removed 3 bases at V and 3 bases at J, with 10 bases between. Germline values: CDR1 SGHRS, CDR2 YFSETQ. The CDR3 here is CASSYRQDYEQYF. The CDR3 coding sequence is TGCGCCAGCAGCTACCGACAGGACTACGAGCAGTACTTC.

The CDR3 is CASSPDPGLAGEQYF. In nucleotides, the CDR3 is TGCGCCAGCAGCCCAGATCCGGGACTAGCGGGAGAGCAGTACTTC. The chain is built from TRBV5-1 and TRBJ2-7; 13 bases fit TRBD2. The CDR3 contains 15 residues. The ends lost 4 bases at V and 7 bases at J; junction bases unmatched: 8. Germline values: CDR1 SGHRS, CDR2 YFSETQ. Combining the CDR3 with reference TRBV5-1 and TRBJ2-7 gives the whole variable domain KAGVTQTPRYLIKTRGQQVTLSCSPISGHRSVSWYQQTPGQGLQFLFEYFSETQRNKGNFPGRFSGRQFSNSRSEMNVSTLELGDSALYLCASSPDPGLAGEQYFGPGTRLTVT.

V and J are TRBV18 and TRBJ2-5; 10 nucleotides line up with TRBD2. The DNA matches TRBJ2-7 better at its end, which makes the J call doubtful. Germline-derived CDR1 and CDR2 are KGHSH and LQKENI. CDR3 length: 16 amino acids. Here the CDR3 DNA reads TGTGCCAGCTCACCACAGTCTAGCGGGAGCCCCTACGAGCAGTACTTC. Its translation: CASSPQSSGSPYEQYF.